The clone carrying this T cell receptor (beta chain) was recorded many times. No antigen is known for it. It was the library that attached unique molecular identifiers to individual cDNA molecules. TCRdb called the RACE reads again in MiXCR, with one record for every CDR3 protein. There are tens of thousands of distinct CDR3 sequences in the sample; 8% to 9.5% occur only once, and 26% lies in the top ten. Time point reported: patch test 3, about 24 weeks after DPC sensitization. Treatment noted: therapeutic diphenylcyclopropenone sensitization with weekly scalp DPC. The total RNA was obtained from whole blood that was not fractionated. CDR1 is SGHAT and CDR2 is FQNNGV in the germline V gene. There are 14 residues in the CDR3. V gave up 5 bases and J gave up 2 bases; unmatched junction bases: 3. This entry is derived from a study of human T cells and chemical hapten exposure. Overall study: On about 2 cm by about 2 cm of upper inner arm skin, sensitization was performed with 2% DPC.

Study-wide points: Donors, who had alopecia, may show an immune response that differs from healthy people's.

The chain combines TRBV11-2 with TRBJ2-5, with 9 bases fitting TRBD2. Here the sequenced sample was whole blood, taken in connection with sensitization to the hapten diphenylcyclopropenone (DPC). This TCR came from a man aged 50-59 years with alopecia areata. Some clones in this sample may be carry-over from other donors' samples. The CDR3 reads CASSHSGRQETQYF. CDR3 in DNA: TGTGCCAGCAGCCATAGCGGGAGACAAGAGACCCAGTACTTC.